Listed here are 21 T cell receptor beta chains from one sample, sequenced in a study of vaccination effects on CD4 cells after COVID-19. The antigens these receptors bind are not known. After expansion with viral peptide pools in the ViraFEST assay, antigen-specific CD4+ T cells were sequenced. Culturing for 9 to 10 days preceded CD4+ T cell isolation. Either the BNT162b2 or mRNA-1273 vaccine was given to participants in two doses. The method was immunoSEQ multiplex PCR; TCRdb's version includes in-frame clones alone and lacks a portion of them. The sample carries tens of thousands of clones, 73% recorded once. The sequencing used CD4+ T cells from PBMCs cultured with HCoV-229E spike peptides, collected after COVID-19 vaccination. These receptor sequences come from a human donor who received a COVID-19 vaccine.

This chain joins TRBV30 and TRBJ1-1; TRBD1 is a possible D gene (5 bases). CDR1 is GTSNPN, CDR2 SVGIG, per germline (reference sequence). The CDR3 contains 13 residues. V gave up 4 bases and J gave up 0 bases, with 9 bases separating them. The CDR3 bases are TGTGCCTGGAATATGGGGGTGAACACTGAAGCTTTCTTT. It is translated as CAWNMGVNTEAFF. Using reference TRBV30 and TRBJ1-1 for the parts outside the CDR3, the full variable domain is SQTIHQWPATLVQPVGSPLSLECTVEGTSNPNLYWYRQAAGRGLQLLFYSVGIGQISSEVPQNLSASRPQDRQFILSSKKLLLSDSGFYLCAWNMGVNTEAFFGQGTRLTVV.

In this sample, this clone turned up a few times. J is TRBJ1-1 and V is TRBV9, with D hard to call. Trimming removed 0 bases at V and 1 base at J, with 4 bases between. CDR1 and CDR2 (germline): SGDLS, YYNGEE. The CDR3 contains 13 residues. CDR3 nucleotides: TGTGCCAGCAGCGTAGTCCCGAACACTGAAGCTTTCTTT. Its translation is CASSVVPNTEAFF. The full variable domain, its missing parts supplied by reference TRBV9 and TRBJ1-1, is DSGVTQTPKHLITATGQRVTLRCSPRSGDLSVYWYQQSLDQGLQFLIQYYNGEERAKGNILERFSAQQFPDLHSELNLSSLELGDSALYFCASSVVPNTEAFFGQGTRLTVV.

This chain joins TRBV18 and TRBJ1-5, with TRBD1 identical over 8 bases. The germline V gene encodes CDR1 KGHSH and CDR2 LQKENI. V trimming: 0 bases; J trimming: 4 bases; junction bases outside the gene matches: 2. CDR3 length equals 15 residues. The CDR3 DNA reads as TGTGCCAGCTCACCACCGGGACAGGCTAATCAGCCCCAGCATTTT. Encoded protein: CASSPPGQANQPQHF. The whole variable domain, remainder taken from reference TRBV18 and TRBJ1-5, is NAGVMQNPRHLVRRRGQEARLRCSPMKGHSHVYWYRQLPEEGLKFMVYLQKENIIDESGMPKERFSAEFPKEGPSILRIQQVVRGDSAAYFCASSPPGQANQPQHFGDGTRLSIL.

The V gene is TRBV11-2, the J gene TRBJ2-5, with D possibly being TRBD2 (6 bases). CDR1 is SGHAT, CDR2 FQNNGV, per germline. The CDR3 runs to 12 residues. V lost 5 bases to trimming and J lost 9 bases, with 13 bases between them. CDR3 DNA sequence: TGTGCCAGCAGCAGCACTAGCAAGGCCCAGTACTTC. Residues: CASSSTSKAQYF.

The rearrangement uses TRBV5-4 and TRBJ2-7; TRBD1 agrees at 7 bases. Germline assignment: CDR1 SGHNT and CDR2 YYREEE (reference sequence). J gave up 0 bases and V 3 bases, and 3 bases lay outside the gene matches. The CDR3 is made up of 14 amino acids. CDR3 in amino acids: CASSSRTGSYEQYV. CDR3 in DNA: TGTGCCAGCAGCTCCCGGACAGGCTCCTACGAGCAGTACGTC.

A few counts support this clone. The J gene is TRBJ1-5, the V gene TRBV15, with D tentatively TRBD1 (5 bases). CDR3 length: 11 residues. The germline V gene encodes CDR1 LNHNV and CDR2 YYDKDF (reference sequence). Trimming shortened V by 8 bases and J by 10 bases, and 12 bases separated the two germline ends. The DNA for the CDR3 is TGTGCCACCGGAGAAAGGGGCCCCCAGCATTTT. Encoded protein: CATGERGPQHF. Drawing the rest from reference TRBV15 and TRBJ1-5, the complete variable domain is DAMVIQNPRYQVTQFGKPVTLSCSQTLNHNVMYWYQQKSSQAPKLLFHYYDKDFNNEADTPDNFQSRRPNTSFCFLDIRSPGLGDTAMYLCATGERGPQHFGDGTRLSIL.

The chain recombines TRBV4-1 with TRBJ1-5, with a possible D match to TRBD1 (5 bases). CDR3 length equals 17 residues. From germline, CDR1 is MGHRA and CDR2 YSYEKL. Trimming shortened V by 3 bases and J by 0 bases, and 15 bases separated the two germline ends. The CDR3 sequence: CASSHKMSQGSNQPQHF. DNA of the CDR3: TGCGCCAGCAGCCACAAAATGTCCCAGGGTAGCAATCAGCCCCAGCATTTT.

The chain couples TRBV5-1 to TRBJ1-2; D is unclear. V was cut by 9 bases and J by 4 bases, with 19 bases left in between. Germline V lookup: CDR1 SGHRS, CDR2 YFSETQ. The CDR3 sequence is 14 residues long. The CDR3 sequence is CATSPERTVYGYTF. CDR3 DNA sequence: TGCGCCACCTCCCCTGAAAGGACGGTCTATGGCTACACCTTC. Drawing the rest from reference TRBV5-1 and TRBJ1-2, the complete variable domain is KAGVTQTPRYLIKTRGQQVTLSCSPISGHRSVSWYQQTPGQGLQFLFEYFSETQRNKGNFPGRFSGRQFSNSRSEMNVSTLELGDSALYLCATSPERTVYGYTFGSGTRLTVV.

The J gene is TRBJ2-1, the V gene TRBV5-8; maybe TRBD2 (6 bases). Per germline, CDR1 SGHTS and CDR2 YDEGEE. The CDR3 runs to 16 residues. The ends were cut back, 0 bases at V and 5 bases at J, with 15 bases in the middle. DNA for the CDR3: TGTGCCAGCAGCTTGGTCCTTGGGGGGTTCAACAATGAGCAGTTCTTC. Amino acids: CASSLVLGGFNNEQFF.

This chain connects TRBV10-3 to TRBJ2-5; 7 bases map to TRBD2. The CDR3 is 14 residues long. Germline CDR1 reads ENHRY; CDR2 reads SYGVKD. The J segment lost 4 bases and the V segment lost 4 bases, leaving 6 bases of the junction unmatched. The CDR3 region has the DNA TGTGCCATCAGTGCGCCGGGGAGGGGAGAGACCCAGTACTTC. Translating gives CAISAPGRGETQYF.

This chain links TRBV28 with TRBJ1-3; D uncertain. The CDR3 is 14 amino acids. Trimming pared 7 bases from V and 1 base from J, leaving 11 bases between. Germline CDR1 reads MDHEN; CDR2 reads SYDVKM. The CDR3 region has the DNA TGTGCCAGCAACATCGTAGGTTCTGGAAACACCATATATTTT. This gives the protein CASNIVGSGNTIYF.

The V gene is TRBV30, the J gene TRBJ1-3; the D gene is possibly TRBD1 (6 bases). The V end lost 6 bases, the J end lost 1 base, and 13 bases lay between the germline ends. The CDR3 runs to 14 residues. Germline loops: CDR1 GTSNPN, CDR2 SVGIG (reference sequence). The CDR3 bases are TGTGCCTGTCTCAGGGGATATTCTGGAAACACCATATATTTT. Translation gives CACLRGYSGNTIYF.

The V gene is TRBV30, the J gene TRBJ1-4; perhaps TRBD1 as D (6 bases). Germline CDR1 is GTSNPN and CDR2 is SVGIG (reference sequence). Trimming took 4 bases from V and 0 from J, leaving 21 bases between them. CDR3 length equals 18 residues. The CDR3 DNA reads as TGTGCCTGGACCGACGGACGGGGGCGAATTTCAACTAATGAAAAACTGTTTTTT. Translating it yields CAWTDGRGRISTNEKLFF.

This chain links TRBV29-1 with TRBJ1-6; 9 bases align to TRBD1. V shed 0 bases and J 0 bases; nucleotides not matched to a gene: 9. This CDR3 is 19 amino acids long. Germline assignment: CDR1 SQVTM and CDR2 ANQGSEA. The CDR3 nucleotides read TGCAGCGTTGAAGACCGGGACAGGGATGTGATCTCCTATAATTCACCCCTCCACTTT. This codes for CSVEDRDRDVISYNSPLHF.

J is TRBJ2-1 and V is TRBV20-1; D may be TRBD2 (6 bases). The CDR3 loop spans 11 amino acids. Germline values: CDR1 DFQATT, CDR2 SNEGSKA (reference sequence). Trimming cost V 5 bases and J 9 bases, with 11 bases left between them. The CDR3 sequence is CSAPRGSEQFF. The CDR3, as DNA: TGCAGTGCTCCCCGGGGGTCTGAGCAGTTCTTC.

J is TRBJ1-3 and V is TRBV6-5; D perhaps matches TRBD1 (5 bases). The germline gives CDR1 MNHEY, CDR2 SVGAGI. The CDR3 has 15 amino acids. The germline V and J ends were trimmed by 2 bases and 2 bases, with 10 bases remaining between them. The CDR3 region is CASSYTLGAGNTIYF. CDR3 sequence (DNA): TGTGCCAGCAGTTACACGCTGGGGGCTGGAAACACCATATATTTT.

This sequence joins TRBV5-1 and TRBJ2-5; TRBD1 might be the D (5 bases). Germline CDR1 is SGHRS and CDR2 is YFSETQ. The CDR3 covers 14 residues. V lost 0 bases and J 4 bases, leaving 10 bases between the germline ends. DNA for the CDR3: TGCGCCAGCAGCTTGGATGGGGCCGGAGAGACCCAGTACTTC. This gives the protein CASSLDGAGETQYF.

The CDR3 loop is CASSPSGATGELFF. In DNA, the CDR3 is TGTGCCAGCAGCCCTTCTGGCGCCACCGGGGAGCTGTTTTTT. The J gene is TRBJ2-2, the V gene TRBV9; no firm D call. V was trimmed by 4 bases and J by 4 bases, leaving 11 bases between them. The germline V gene encodes CDR1 SGDLS and CDR2 YYNGEE. There are 14 residues in the CDR3.

The DNA of the CDR3 is TGTGCCAGCAGAAACCAGCGGGGCTACAATGAGCAGTTCTTC. Residues: CASRNQRGYNEQFF. This rearrangement joins TRBV6-4 to TRBJ2-1, with 7 bases matching TRBD2. V shed 6 bases, J shed 3 bases, and the junction held 5 bases outside the gene matches. CDR1 is MRHNA and CDR2 is SNTAGT in the germline V gene. The CDR3 length is 14 residues.

The chain has TRBV12-3 or TRBV12-4 and TRBJ2-2; the D is unclear. The germline V and J ends were trimmed by 6 bases and 4 bases, with 6 bases remaining between them. This CDR3 has 12 amino acids. The CDR3 sequence is CASRISTGELFF. The CDR3 DNA reads as TGTGCCAGCAGGATCTCCACCGGGGAGCTGTTTTTT.

This chain links TRBV19 with TRBJ1-3, with 7 positions matching TRBD1. Germline V gene sequence: CDR1 LNHDA, CDR2 SQIVND (reference sequence). The CDR3 consists of 15 residues. V gave up 7 bases and J gave up 3 bases; unmatched junction bases: 9. This CDR3 is CASTLTGVGGNTIYF. In DNA, the CDR3 is TGTGCCAGTACCCTCACAGGGGTTGGTGGAAACACCATATATTTT.